These 21 T cell receptor beta chains share one sample of origin, sequenced in a study of brain T cells in children with intractable seizures. TCRdb's table, derived via immunoSEQ multiplex PCR, lists solely in-frame clones and lacks some. The sample carries 70,000 to 85,000 clones, under 95% recorded once. The specimen was peripheral blood, collected at surgery. Receptors originate from a girl aged 2 to 10 with Rasmussen encephalitis and intractable seizures.

The V gene is TRBV7-9, the J gene TRBJ2-2; no firm D call. This CDR3 spans 14 amino acids. The germline CDR1 and CDR2 sequences are SEHNR and FQNEAQ (reference sequence). Deletions cut 1 base from V and 7 bases from J, with 10 bases between. CDR3 sequence: CASSLVGSCGELFF. The CDR3 bases are TGTGCCAGCAGCTTAGTTGGCAGCTGCGGGGAGCTGTTTTTT.

The chain couples TRBV15 to TRBJ2-2; 8 bases are shared with TRBD1. V lost 10 bases, J lost 1 base, and 2 bases stayed unmatched. The CDR3 runs to 13 residues. Germline assignment: CDR1 LNHNV and CDR2 YYDKDF (reference sequence). CDR3 amino acids: CAIGTGNTGELFF. CDR3 DNA sequence: TGTGCCATCGGGACAGGGAACACCGGGGAGCTGTTTTTT.

In this sample, this clone turned up once. This CDR3 reads CASSLTGLSRETQYF. The CDR3 coding sequence is TGTGCCAGCAGCTTAACCGGCCTCAGCCGAGAGACCCAGTACTTC. This rearrangement joins TRBV7-3 to TRBJ2-5; D remains ambiguous. Germline V gene data show CDR1 as SGHTA and CDR2 as FQGTGA. Trimming took 0 bases from V and 4 from J, leaving 12 bases between them. This CDR3 contains 15 residues.

The chain recombines TRBV6-5 with TRBJ2-2, with TRBD2 matching 12 bases. The trim removed 6 bases at V and 7 bases at J, leaving 6 bases unmatched. CDR3 length: 15 residues. CDR1 is MNHEY and CDR2 is SVGAGI in the germline V gene. In nucleotides, the CDR3 is TGTGCCAGCAGACTAGCGGGAGGAGTTGGCGGGGAGCTGTTTTTT. This sequence encodes CASRLAGGVGGELFF.

The chain uses TRBV11-2 and TRBJ2-7; 12 positions agree with TRBD1. The germline CDR1 and CDR2 sequences are SGHAT and FQNNGV. Trimming removed 4 bases from V and 5 bases from J; junction bases left unmatched: 9. The CDR3 has 16 residues. The CDR3 region has the DNA TGTGCCAGCAGCTGGGGGGACAGGGGGCCTGTCGACGAGCAGTACTTC. Translating it yields CASSWGDRGPVDEQYF.

The V and J genes are TRBV19 and TRBJ1-2, with 12 bases matching TRBD1. The V segment lost 5 bases and the J segment 8 bases; nucleotides outside the gene matches: 9. This CDR3 region has 15 residues. Germline lookup yields CDR1 LNHDA and CDR2 SQIVND (reference sequence). This chain's CDR3 is CASSLGTGGAQGYTF. Here the CDR3 DNA reads TGTGCCAGTAGTCTGGGGACAGGGGGCGCCCAGGGCTACACCTTC. Drawing the rest from reference TRBV19 and TRBJ1-2, the complete variable domain is DGGITQSPKYLFRKEGQNVTLSCEQNLNHDAMYWYRQDPGQGLRLIYYSQIVNDFQKGDIAEGYSVSREKKESFPLTVTSAQKNPTAFYLCASSLGTGGAQGYTFGSGTRLTVV.

In nucleotides, the CDR3 is TGTGCCAGCAGCGGTACAGGGGGCTCCTATAATTCACCCCTCCACTTT. Amino acid sequence: CASSGTGGSYNSPLHF. The chain carries TRBV28 and TRBJ1-6; 8 nucleotides agree with TRBD1. Germline CDR1 and CDR2: MDHEN and SYDVKM. With V trimmed by 6 bases and J by 0 bases, 4 bases remained unmatched. The CDR3 contains 16 residues.

The V call is TRBV5-4, the J call TRBJ2-7, with TRBD2 matching over 7 bases. After removal of 0 bases from V and 5 bases from J, the junction contained 8 bases not matched to a gene. CDR3 size: 15 residues. Germline CDR1 and CDR2: SGHNT and YYREEE (reference sequence). The CDR3 DNA follows: TGTGCCAGCAGCTTGGGGTTGCGGACTAGAGACGAGCAGTACTTC. This codes for CASSLGLRTRDEQYF. The variable domain in full, with the rest retrieved from reference TRBV5-4 and TRBJ2-7, is ETGVTQSPTHLIKTRGQQVTLRCSSQSGHNTVSWYQQALGQGPQFIFQYYREEENGRGNFPPRFSGLQFPNYSSELNVNALELDDSALYLCASSLGLRTRDEQYFGPGTRLTVT.

The chain joins TRBV9 to TRBJ2-2; TRBD2 is a possible D gene (5 bases). The CDR3 is 15 residues long. Between the trimmed V and J ends, which lost 4 bases and 5 bases, there was a span of 15 bases. CDR1 is SGDLS, CDR2 YYNGEE, per germline. The CDR3 sequence: CASSPGPGVTGELFF. For the CDR3, the DNA is TGTGCCAGCAGCCCAGGTCCCGGGGTGACCGGGGAGCTGTTTTTT.

The chain links TRBV11-3 to TRBJ2-3, with 7 bases fitting TRBD1. V shed 1 base and J 6 bases; nucleotides not matched to a gene: 10. The CDR3 length is 16 residues. Germline V gene lookup returns CDR1 SGHNT and CDR2 YENEEA. The CDR3 region has the DNA TGTGCCAGCAGCTTAGTAGTAGGTACAGGGGCGGATACGCAGTATTTT. This encodes CASSLVVGTGADTQYF.

V usage is TRBV5-4 and J usage is TRBJ2-5; no reliable D call. The CDR3 has 12 residues. Germline V gives CDR1 SGHNT, CDR2 YYREEE (reference sequence). Trimming cost V 4 bases and J 8 bases, with 12 bases left between them. CDR3 sequence: CASSRNPVTQYF. Written as DNA, the CDR3 is TGTGCCAGCAGCCGAAACCCAGTTACCCAGTACTTC.

This clone was counted once. V gene TRBV19 combines with J gene TRBJ1-2; D not resolved. Trimming cost V 0 bases and J 8 bases, with 7 bases left between them. Germline V gene data show CDR1 as LNHDA and CDR2 as SQIVND (reference sequence). The CDR3 covers 12 residues. The CDR3 region has the DNA TGTGCCAGTAGTATAGATTGGGCAGGCTACACCTTC. Translated: CASSIDWAGYTF.

As DNA, the CDR3 is TGTGCCAGCAGATCGGACAGGGGCACTGAAGCTTTCTTT. Encoded protein: CASRSDRGTEAFF. This chain joins TRBV28 and TRBJ1-1, with 9 bases matching TRBD1. Germline-derived CDR1 and CDR2 are MDHEN and SYDVKM. V was pared by 6 bases and J by 4 bases, with 3 bases of the junction left unmatched. This CDR3 is built from 13 residues.

The genes are TRBV18 and TRBJ1-2; D gene ambiguous. Germline assignment: CDR1 KGHSH and CDR2 LQKENI. The CDR3 runs 14 residues. Trimming removed 6 bases at V and 4 bases at J, with 15 bases between. CDR3 DNA sequence: TGTGCCAGCTCCCCTGCTCCGGGTGGCTATGGCTACACCTTC. Its protein product is CASSPAPGGYGYTF.

In regard to this clone: The sample contains more than one DNA sequence encoding this CDR3. V gene TRBV7-3 combines with J gene TRBJ2-3; D may correspond to TRBD1 or TRBD2 (6 bases each). V lost 0 bases, J lost 1 base, and 8 bases lay in between. This CDR3 is 15 amino acids long. Germline loops: CDR1 SGHTA, CDR2 FQGTGA. The CDR3 protein is CASSLTGGRTDTQYF. CDR3 DNA: TGTGCCAGCAGCTTAACGGGGGGCCGCACAGATACGCAGTATTTT.

V is TRBV2 and J is TRBJ2-1; 12 nucleotides match TRBD2. V gave up 6 bases and J gave up 6 bases; unmatched junction bases: 9. In germline, CDR1 is SNHLY, CDR2 FYNNEI. The CDR3 extends over 16 amino acids. In DNA, the CDR3 is TGTGCCAGCAGGGCCGGGACTAGCGGGTGGCTCAATGAGCAGTTCTTC. Translated, it gives CASRAGTSGWLNEQFF.

CDR3 protein: CASSFAVSSYNEQFF. DNA for the CDR3: TGTGCCAGCAGTTTCGCGGTGAGCTCCTACAATGAGCAGTTCTTC. The V and J genes are TRBV27 and TRBJ2-1; D is unclear. Germline CDR1 and CDR2: MNHEY and SMNVEV (reference sequence). This CDR3 is 15 amino acids long. Trimming stripped 3 bases from V and 0 bases from J, with 9 bases between.

The rearrangement links TRBV28 to TRBJ1-5; tentative D call: TRBD1 (6 bases). The germline V and J ends were trimmed by 6 bases and 9 bases, with 15 bases remaining between them. The CDR3 covers 13 residues. Germline CDR1 reads MDHEN; CDR2 reads SYDVKM. For the CDR3, the DNA is TGTGCCAGCAGATCGACAGGCCTTTCGCCCCAGCATTTT. This encodes CASRSTGLSPQHF.

The chain links TRBV4-1 to TRBJ2-5; D ambiguous. The CDR3 loop spans 13 amino acids. In germline, CDR1 is MGHRA, CDR2 YSYEKL. Trimming pared 2 bases from V and 8 bases from J, leaving 12 bases between. The CDR3 region is CASSQTPPQTQYF. For the CDR3, the DNA is TGCGCCAGCAGCCAAACCCCCCCGCAAACCCAGTACTTC.

The genes are TRBV19 and TRBJ1-2; D not resolved. CDR3 size: 14 residues. Looked up from germline, CDR1 is LNHDA and CDR2 is SQIVND (reference sequence). The ends were cut back, 5 bases at V and 1 base at J, with 11 bases in the middle. The CDR3: CASSPLANNYGYTF. The CDR3 DNA sequence: TGTGCCAGTAGTCCTTTAGCGAATAACTATGGCTACACCTTC. Full variable domain (remainder filled in from reference TRBV19 and TRBJ1-2): DGGITQSPKYLFRKEGQNVTLSCEQNLNHDAMYWYRQDPGQGLRLIYYSQIVNDFQKGDIAEGYSVSREKKESFPLTVTSAQKNPTAFYLCASSPLANNYGYTFGSGTRLTVV.

The chain joins TRBV2 to TRBJ2-1; D possibly matches TRBD1 or TRBD2 (6 bases each). V shed 10 bases and J shed 8 bases, with 15 bases lying between them. The germline gives CDR1 SNHLY, CDR2 FYNNEI. The CDR3 consists of 12 residues. The CDR3 loop reads CATRVGGDEQFF. The CDR3 DNA is TGTGCCACCCGCGTCGGGGGCGATGAGCAGTTCTTC.